The 7 T cell receptor beta chains below come from one sample, sequenced in a study of blood T cell repertoires in COVID-19. TCRdb's table, derived via immunoSEQ multiplex PCR, lists solely in-frame clones and lacks some. This sample has some 200,000 clones; around 85% occur once, and the top ten carry around 10%. Sample: peripheral blood. These receptors were collected from a woman of 80 years or more with acute or convalescent COVID-19.

The rearrangement uses TRBV5-1 and TRBJ2-2; 7 bases align to TRBD1. CDR3 size: 15 residues. V shed 0 bases, J shed 4 bases, and the junction held 3 bases outside the gene matches. CDR1 SGHRS and CDR2 YFSETQ come from the germline V gene. The CDR3 nucleotides read TGCGCCAGCAGCTTGGGGACAGGCGGCACCGGGGAGCTGTTTTTT. Encoded protein: CASSLGTGGTGELFF.

The CDR3 reads CASSQGPTDTQYF. Written as DNA, the CDR3 is TGTGCCAGCAGCCAAGGGCCGACAGATACGCAGTATTTT. The rearrangement uses TRBV3-1 (or the pseudogene TRBV3-2) and TRBJ2-3; no clear D gene. V lost 1 base to trimming and J lost 3 bases, with 5 bases between them. Germline CDR1 is LGHDT and CDR2 is YNNKEL (reference sequence). This CDR3 has 13 residues.

The rearrangement uses TRBV4-3 and TRBJ1-4; D gene ambiguous. The germline V gene has CDR1 LGHNA and CDR2 YSLEER. Trimming took 4 bases from V and 4 from J, leaving 16 bases between them. CDR3 length equals 16 residues. CDR3 coding DNA: TGCGCCAGCAGCCTATCCCCGGCGGCCTTTAATGAAAAACTGTTTTTT. Amino acid sequence: CASSLSPAAFNEKLFF.

This clone was observed a handful of times. This chain joins TRBV6-5 and TRBJ2-7; 13 bases fit TRBD2. This CDR3 has 15 amino acids. CDR1 and CDR2 (germline): MNHEY, SVGAGI. V lost 6 bases, J lost 1 base, and 3 bases stayed unmatched. CDR3: CASRSGLAGSYEQYF. CDR3 nucleotides: TGTGCCAGCAGATCGGGACTAGCGGGATCCTACGAGCAGTACTTC.

The table lists this clone with a count of one. CDR3 coding DNA: TGTGCCAGCAGTGAAGGCTCGGGGGGTGACGAGCAGTACTTC. Amino acid sequence: CASSEGSGGDEQYF. V and J are TRBV2 and TRBJ2-7; 7 bases are shared with TRBD2. The junction had 5 bases not matched to a gene; V was cut back by 1 base and J by 5 bases. The CDR3 covers 14 residues. Per the germline V gene, CDR1 is SNHLY and CDR2 is FYNNEI.

J is TRBJ2-5 and V is TRBV29-1; 7 bases map to TRBD2. In germline, CDR1 is SQVTM, CDR2 ANQGSEA. There are 14 residues in the CDR3. V shed 4 bases and J 2 bases; nucleotides not matched to a gene: 7. The CDR3 DNA reads as TGCAGCGTTGGTCTTCAAGCGGGGCAAGAGACCCAGTACTTC. Its translation: CSVGLQAGQETQYF.

This clone was counted between two and nine times. The chain couples TRBV14 to TRBJ1-4; D is undetermined. From germline, CDR1 is SGHDN and CDR2 FVKESK. The CDR3 consists of 16 residues. Deletions cut 1 base from V and 0 bases from J, with 9 bases between. Written as DNA, the CDR3 is TGTGCCAGCAGCCAAGGGGCCTCTACAACTAATGAAAAACTGTTTTTT. Translated: CASSQGASTTNEKLFF.